This passage covers 23 T cell receptor beta chains from one sample sequenced in a study of regulatory T cells in long-lasting Graves disease. The time point is: persistent/refractory GD, antithyroid drugs over 5 years with positive TRAb. Isolated PBMC RNA provided the starting material for the TCR library. To make TCR beta libraries, researchers used iRepertoire HTBI primers and Arm-PCR of CDR3 regions. TCRdb reprocessed the multiplex PCR reads via MiXCR and lists one record per CDR3 protein. The data show 650,000 to 850,000 distinct CDR3 sequences, 25% to 30% seen once. The sequenced sample was peripheral blood mononuclear cells (PBMCs), obtained when the disease was refractory, from a patient treated with antithyroid drugs. These receptors came from a female donor with Graves disease.

The chain links TRBV3-1 to TRBJ2-7; D perhaps matches TRBD2 (5 bases). The CDR3 spans 17 residues. The V end was cut by 2 bases, the J end by 2 bases, with 19 bases between. Germline V gene data show CDR1 as LGHDT and CDR2 as YNNKEL (reference sequence). Here the CDR3 DNA reads TGTGCCAGCAGCCAATGGGGAGCGACGGGCCTTCCCTACGAGCAGTACTTC. Amino acids: CASSQWGATGLPYEQYF.

The chain links TRBV2 to TRBJ2-5; no firm D call. V was trimmed by 3 bases and J by 1 base, leaving 9 bases between them. In germline, CDR1 is SNHLY, CDR2 FYNNEI. The CDR3 is 14 amino acids. CDR3 in amino acids: CASSEWQAQETQYF. CDR3 coding DNA: TGTGCCAGCAGTGAGTGGCAGGCCCAAGAGACCCAGTACTTC.

The V gene is TRBV19, the J gene TRBJ1-1; the D gene is possibly TRBD1 (6 bases). Germline loops: CDR1 LNHDA, CDR2 SQIVND (reference sequence). Trimming stripped 5 bases from V and 1 base from J, with 17 bases between. The CDR3 covers 16 residues. The CDR3 region is CASSRQASRRNTEAFF. The CDR3 DNA is TGTGCCAGTAGTCGACAGGCCTCGCGAAGGAACACTGAAGCTTTCTTT.

This clonotype was seen many times. The V gene is TRBV5-1, the J gene TRBJ1-2; 11 nucleotides align to TRBD1. CDR3 length equals 15 residues. After removal of 3 bases from V and 8 bases from J, the junction contained 9 bases not matched to a gene. The V gene's germline CDR1 is SGHRS and CDR2 YFSETQ. CDR3 residues: CASSSGTGGQKGYTF. DNA of the CDR3: TGCGCCAGCAGCTCAGGGACAGGGGGACAAAAAGGCTACACCTTC. Full variable domain (outside the CDR3, taken from reference TRBV5-1 and TRBJ1-2): KAGVTQTPRYLIKTRGQQVTLSCSPISGHRSVSWYQQTPGQGLQFLFEYFSETQRNKGNFPGRFSGRQFSNSRSEMNVSTLELGDSALYLCASSSGTGGQKGYTFGSGTRLTVV.

The chain joins TRBV4-1 to TRBJ1-5; D is perhaps TRBD1 (6 bases). CDR3 length: 16 residues. The germline CDR1 and CDR2 sequences are MGHRA and YSYEKL. The germline V and J ends were trimmed by 4 bases and 6 bases, with 19 bases remaining between them. CDR3 sequence (DNA): TGCGCCAGCAGCCCTGTGGGACGGGGGCAAGGTCAGCCCCAGCATTTT. Encoded protein: CASSPVGRGQGQPQHF.

The J gene is TRBJ1-2, the V gene TRBV20-1; no clear D. The V and J ends lost 4 bases and 3 bases respectively, with 12 bases between them. In germline, CDR1 is DFQATT, CDR2 SNEGSKA (reference sequence). The CDR3 has 13 amino acids. For the CDR3, the DNA is TGCAGTGCTATCTCCAGATCCCACTATGGCTACACCTTC. It yields the protein CSAISRSHYGYTF.

This clonotype appeared a few times. The chain has TRBV6-1 and TRBJ1-1, with unresolved D. This CDR3 is 15 amino acids long. The V end lost 0 bases, the J end lost 4 bases, and 12 bases lay between the germline ends. The V gene's germline CDR1 is MNHNS and CDR2 SASEGT. The CDR3 protein is CASSEATIPGTEAFF. CDR3 bases: TGTGCCAGCAGTGAAGCCACTATTCCGGGCACTGAAGCTTTCTTT.

This rearrangement joins TRBV11-2 to TRBJ1-6, with D perhaps TRBD1 (5 bases). CDR1 is SGHAT, CDR2 FQNNGV, per germline. Trimming took 2 bases from V and 9 from J, leaving 14 bases between them. The CDR3 has 15 amino acids. The CDR3 bases are TGTGCCAGCAGCTTAATGGTCAGGGTGTTTTCACCCCTCCACTTT. Its protein is CASSLMVRVFSPLHF.

This rearrangement joins TRBV6-2 or TRBV6-3 to TRBJ2-7; TRBD2 is a possible D gene (5 bases). The CDR3 runs 16 residues. CDR1 is MNHEY and CDR2 is SVGEGT in the germline V gene. Trimming removed 5 bases from V and 1 base from J, with 18 bases in between. This chain's CDR3 is CASSERGRLLSYEQYF. CDR3 in DNA: TGTGCCAGCAGTGAAAGAGGCCGACTACTATCCTACGAGCAGTACTTC.

CDR3 protein: CASGLVRDKTNTGELFF. The CDR3 bases are TGTGCTAGTGGTTTGGTACGGGACAAAACGAACACCGGGGAGCTGTTTTTT. V and J are TRBV12-5 and TRBJ2-2; the D gene is possibly TRBD1 (6 bases). The V end lost 0 bases, the J end lost 0 bases, and 11 bases lay between the germline ends. The CDR3 runs 17 residues. In germline, CDR1 is LGHNT, CDR2 FRNRAP.

CDR3 sequence: CAWSAPGKSETQYF. For the CDR3, the DNA is TGTGCCTGGAGTGCCCCAGGGAAATCGGAGACCCAGTACTTC. The chain recombines TRBV30 with TRBJ2-5; maybe TRBD1 (5 bases). The CDR3 consists of 14 residues. V was pared by 1 base and J by 5 bases, with 14 bases between. Looked up from germline, CDR1 is GTSNPN and CDR2 is SVGIG (reference sequence).

This clonotype was observed a few times. The CDR3 here is CSVGSSAEQYF. DNA for the CDR3: TGCAGCGTTGGGAGCAGCGCTGAGCAGTACTTC. The chain carries TRBV29-1 and TRBJ2-7; D remains ambiguous. Trimming removed 4 bases at V and 7 bases at J, with 11 bases between. The length of the CDR3 is 11 residues. Germline V gives CDR1 SQVTM, CDR2 ANQGSEA.

This chain connects TRBV5-1 to TRBJ1-4; D unclear. V lost 3 bases and J lost 0, with 12 bases in between. The CDR3 covers 16 residues. CDR1 and CDR2 (germline): SGHRS, YFSETQ. The CDR3 loop is CASSSRGSTTNEKLFF. The CDR3 DNA reads TGCGCCAGCAGCTCACGAGGTTCAACAACTAATGAAAAACTGTTTTTT.

This clonotype has just a few counts. This chain links TRBV11-2 with TRBJ2-7; 10 bases align to TRBD1. Germline V gene data show CDR1 as SGHAT and CDR2 as FQNNGV. This CDR3 is 15 amino acids long. V lost 2 bases, J lost 5 bases, and 6 bases stayed unmatched. This CDR3 reads CASSLHRDRGNEQYF. The CDR3 nucleotides are TGTGCCAGCAGCTTACACCGGGACAGGGGTAACGAGCAGTACTTC.

This clonotype showed up just a few times. J is TRBJ1-2 and V is TRBV7-9, with 8 bases matching TRBD1. V lost 5 bases to trimming and J lost 8 bases; unmatched junction nucleotides: 13. Germline V gene data show CDR1 as SEHNR and CDR2 as FQNEAQ (reference sequence). CDR3 length equals 15 residues. The CDR3 DNA reads as TGTGCCAGCAGCGACGGACAGGGATGGTCTGCAGGCTACACCTTC. Residues: CASSDGQGWSAGYTF.

V and J are TRBV6-1 and TRBJ1-6; possibly TRBD1 for D (6 bases). V dropped 8 bases and J dropped 9 bases, with 17 bases sitting between them. This CDR3 is 14 amino acids long. The germline V gene encodes CDR1 MNHNS and CDR2 SASEGT. CDR3 residues: CASGRLQGGSPLHF. The CDR3 DNA sequence: TGTGCCAGCGGCAGACTTCAAGGGGGTTCACCCCTCCACTTT.

This clonotype was counted between two and nine times. The chain recombines TRBV19 with TRBJ2-5, with 7 bases identical to TRBD2. The germline CDR1 and CDR2 sequences are LNHDA and SQIVND (reference sequence). With V trimmed by 3 bases and J by 2 bases, 15 bases remained unmatched. This CDR3 spans 18 amino acids. The CDR3 here is CASSIGQRAGLFQETQYF. Here the CDR3 DNA reads TGTGCCAGTAGTATTGGGCAGAGAGCGGGGTTATTTCAAGAGACCCAGTACTTC.

V and J are TRBV28 and TRBJ1-5, with 8 bases matching TRBD1. Trimming removed 8 bases from V and 7 bases from J; junction bases left unmatched: 7. Germline CDR1 and CDR2: MDHEN and SYDVKM. This CDR3 contains 13 residues. The chain's CDR3 is CASLDRGGQPQHF. CDR3 in DNA: TGTGCCAGCCTCGACAGGGGCGGGCAGCCCCAGCATTTT.

As to this clonotype: A read error may account for a junction end that differs from germline. The chain recombines TRBV6-5 with TRBJ2-1; 7 nucleotides align to TRBD2. CDR3 length equals 16 residues. Germline loops: CDR1 MNHEY, CDR2 SVGAGI. The CDR3 coding sequence is TGTGCCAGCAGTGACTCGATTTTAGGGACTACGAATGAGCAGTTCTTC. As protein: CASSDSILGTTNEQFF.

This clonotype was recorded many times. V gene TRBV12-3 or TRBV12-4 combines with J gene TRBJ1-5, with 7 bases fitting TRBD1. This CDR3 spans 16 amino acids. Unmatched junction bases numbered 14, after V lost 6 bases and J lost 6 bases. For the CDR3, the DNA is TGTGCCAGCAGCCCTTGGCCCGACAGGGTGACTCAGCCCCAGCATTTT. This gives the protein CASSPWPDRVTQPQHF.

Of note for this clonotype: The missing conserved phenylalanine or tryptophan at the end of this CDR3 makes a read error likely. The chain recombines TRBV28 with TRBJ2-7, with D perhaps matching TRBD2 (7 bases). The CDR3 spans 13 residues. The germline CDR1 and CDR2 sequences are MDHEN and SYDVKM. V lost 4 bases to trimming and J lost 4 bases, with 11 bases between them. The CDR3 protein is CASSSRGGYEQYS. CDR3 DNA: TGTGCCAGCAGTTCAAGGGGGGGGTACGAGCAGTACTCC.

The CDR3 bases are TGCGCCAGCAGCTTGACCGGGTCCCGGACAGAAGCTTTCTTT. It encodes CASSLTGSRTEAFF. The chain carries TRBV5-1 and TRBJ1-1; the D gene is possibly TRBD1 (5 bases). This CDR3 region has 14 residues. The V and J ends lost 1 base and 8 bases respectively, with 15 bases between them. Germline values: CDR1 SGHRS, CDR2 YFSETQ. Combining the CDR3 with reference TRBV5-1 and TRBJ1-1 gives the whole variable domain KAGVTQTPRYLIKTRGQQVTLSCSPISGHRSVSWYQQTPGQGLQFLFEYFSETQRNKGNFPGRFSGRQFSNSRSEMNVSTLELGDSALYLCASSLTGSRTEAFFGQGTRLTVV.

This chain links TRBV28 with TRBJ2-7, with 7 bases aligning to TRBD2. With V trimmed by 6 bases and J by 6 bases, 8 bases remained unmatched. The CDR3 covers 13 residues. The germline gives CDR1 MDHEN, CDR2 SYDVKM. CDR3 sequence reads: CASRGLGGAEQYF. DNA of the CDR3: TGTGCCAGCAGAGGACTAGGAGGGGCCGAGCAGTACTTC.